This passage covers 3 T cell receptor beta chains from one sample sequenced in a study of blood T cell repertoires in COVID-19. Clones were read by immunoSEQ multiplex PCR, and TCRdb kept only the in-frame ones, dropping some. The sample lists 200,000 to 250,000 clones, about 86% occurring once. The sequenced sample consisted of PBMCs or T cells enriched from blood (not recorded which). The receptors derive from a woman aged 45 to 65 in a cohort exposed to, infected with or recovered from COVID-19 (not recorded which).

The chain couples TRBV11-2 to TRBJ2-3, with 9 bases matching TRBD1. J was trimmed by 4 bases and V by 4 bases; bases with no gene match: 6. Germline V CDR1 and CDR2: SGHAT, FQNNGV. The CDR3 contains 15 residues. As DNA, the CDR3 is TGTGCCAGCAGCTATAACAGGGGGCCGGCAGATACGCAGTATTTT. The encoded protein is CASSYNRGPADTQYF.

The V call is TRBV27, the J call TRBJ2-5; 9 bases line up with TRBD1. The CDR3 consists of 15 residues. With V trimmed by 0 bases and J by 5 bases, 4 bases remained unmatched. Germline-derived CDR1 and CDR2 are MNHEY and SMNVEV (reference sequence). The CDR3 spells CASSLSYRGHETQYF. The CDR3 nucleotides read TGTGCCAGCAGTTTATCGTACAGGGGGCATGAGACCCAGTACTTC.

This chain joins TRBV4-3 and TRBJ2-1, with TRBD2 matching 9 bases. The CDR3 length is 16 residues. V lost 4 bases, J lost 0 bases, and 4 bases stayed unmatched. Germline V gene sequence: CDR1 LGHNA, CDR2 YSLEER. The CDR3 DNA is TGCGCCAGCAGCCTGCAGCGGGGGGACTCCTACAATGAGCAGTTCTTC. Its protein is CASSLQRGDSYNEQFF.